This TCR beta chain was documented in a study of beta chain features in type 1 diabetes. Points from the study as a whole: Naive, central memory and Treg TCRB repertoires seemed to resemble each other more closely in patients than they did in healthy donors. For Type 1 diabetes patients, all four CD4+ subsets carried TCRB CDR3s that were moderately but significantly shorter.

The sequenced template was cDNA made from the entire isolated RNA. Profiled with immunoSEQ multiplex PCR; TCRdb holds only in-frame clones, not every one. The sample carries a few hundred thousand clones, about 10% recorded once. Germline values: CDR1 MDHEN, CDR2 SYDVKM. The V end lost 4 bases, the J end lost 0 bases, and 15 bases lay between the germline ends. The CDR3 spans 16 residues. This clone came up once. The target antigen is unknown. J is TRBJ2-5 and V is TRBV28; a weak D match, TRBD1 (5 bases). This sequence originates from a man in his thirties or forties with type 1 diabetes. The sequencing sample was made of central memory CD4+ T cells from blood. CDR3 DNA: TGTGCCAGCAGTTCCACGATCGCAGGGCACCAAGAGACCCAGTACTTC. Its protein is CASSSTIAGHQETQYF.